Listed here are 22 T cell receptor beta chains from one sample, sequenced in a study of cytomegalovirus exposure and HLA in healthy donors. Generated by immunoSEQ multiplex PCR, the TCRdb table keeps only in-frame clones and is missing some. The sample gives about 140,000 clones, roughly 88% of which show up once; just under 8% is in the top ten. Sequenced input: PBMCs. The origin of the receptors is a woman aged 18-29 years in good health and CMV-seropositive.

This clone turned up a few times. CDR3 loop: CASSRDRVGLSNQPQHF. CDR3 DNA sequence: TGTGCCAGCAGCCGCGACAGGGTCGGGTTGAGCAATCAGCCCCAGCATTTT. The chain recombines TRBV7-9 with TRBJ1-5, with 7 bases aligning to TRBD1. The germline V gene encodes CDR1 SEHNR and CDR2 FQNEAQ (reference sequence). Trimming cost V 5 bases and J 1 base; bases outside gene matches: 11. The CDR3 has 17 residues.

J is TRBJ2-3 and V is TRBV10-2; 10 nucleotides align to TRBD2. This CDR3 is 17 amino acids long. V shed 6 bases, J shed 4 bases, and the junction held 13 bases outside the gene matches. Looked up from germline, CDR1 is WSHSY and CDR2 is SAAADI. CDR3 sequence (DNA): TGCGCCAGCAGCAAAGCCCTTTCTAGCGGGAGTTCAGATACGCAGTATTTT. Its translation: CASSKALSSGSSDTQYF.

This chain connects TRBV28 to TRBJ2-7; 10 nucleotides match TRBD1. Trimming took 5 bases from V and 8 from J; bases not matched to a gene: 6. Germline CDR1 MDHEN, CDR2 SYDVKM. The CDR3 totals 13 residues. The CDR3 sequence is CASSTETGGKQYF. CDR3 in DNA: TGTGCCAGCAGTACCGAGACAGGGGGCAAGCAGTACTTC.

The chain couples TRBV11-2 to TRBJ2-1; TRBD2 matches 7 bases. CDR3 length: 15 residues. With 1 base clipped from V and 8 bases from J, the junction kept 8 bases outside the gene matches. The germline gives CDR1 SGHAT, CDR2 FQNNGV. This CDR3 is CASSLVASGRDEQFF. The DNA of the CDR3 is TGTGCCAGCAGCTTAGTCGCTAGCGGTAGAGATGAGCAGTTCTTC. Full variable domain (remainder filled in from reference TRBV11-2 and TRBJ2-1): EAGVAQSPRYKIIEKRQSVAFWCNPISGHATLYWYQQILGQGPKLLIQFQNNGVVDDSQLPKDRFSAERLKGVDSTLKIQPAKLEDSAVYLCASSLVASGRDEQFFGPGTRLTVL.

The V call is TRBV18, the J call TRBJ2-7; D is unresolved. Germline values: CDR1 KGHSH, CDR2 LQKENI. The CDR3 has 13 amino acids. V gave up 3 bases and J gave up 9 bases, with 15 bases separating them. The CDR3 DNA is TGTGCCAGCTCACCCCACGTTACTCTTACGCAGTACTTC. Translating it yields CASSPHVTLTQYF.

This sequence joins TRBV4-1 and TRBJ2-3, with 7 nucleotides matching TRBD2. V lost 1 base, J lost 2 bases, and 9 bases stayed unmatched. The CDR3 has 17 residues. The germline gives CDR1 MGHRA, CDR2 YSYEKL. CDR3 in DNA: TGCGCCAGCAGCCAAGTAGTATGGCGGGGGAACACAGATACGCAGTATTTT. Its protein is CASSQVVWRGNTDTQYF.

The chain uses TRBV9 and TRBJ1-2; TRBD1 agrees at 10 bases. Germline values: CDR1 SGDLS, CDR2 YYNGEE. V was pared by 4 bases and J by 6 bases, with 12 bases of the junction left unmatched. The CDR3 totals 16 residues. This chain's CDR3 is CASSTDGTGERHGYTF. CDR3 nucleotide sequence: TGTGCCAGCAGCACCGACGGGACAGGGGAACGGCATGGCTACACCTTC.

This chain joins TRBV11-2 and TRBJ1-1; D remains unclear. V lost 5 bases and J lost 10, with 17 bases in between. Germline lookup yields CDR1 SGHAT and CDR2 FQNNGV. The CDR3 spans 13 residues. CDR3 bases: TGTGCCAGCAGCCCTACTAGCCGTTCCGGAGCTTTCTTT. Protein: CASSPTSRSGAFF.

The chain employs TRBV18 and TRBJ1-6; D unclear. The CDR3 totals 12 residues. Trimming left V 5 bases short and J 7 bases short, with 6 bases between. Germline V CDR1 and CDR2: KGHSH, LQKENI. The CDR3 region has the DNA TGTGCCAGCTCAGGCGGGAATTCACCCCTCCACTTT. Translation: CASSGGNSPLHF.

The rearrangement joins TRBV19 to TRBJ2-7; D might be TRBD2 (6 bases). This CDR3 has 14 residues. Germline CDR1 is LNHDA and CDR2 is SQIVND (reference sequence). The germline V and J ends were trimmed by 6 bases and 6 bases, with 18 bases remaining between them. CDR3 region: CASSPLARGGEQYF. As DNA, the CDR3 is TGTGCCAGTAGCCCTCTAGCGCGAGGTGGCGAGCAGTACTTC.

The V call is TRBV5-6, the J call TRBJ1-3, with a weak D call TRBD1 (6 bases). V was pared by 5 bases and J by 2 bases, with 14 bases between. Germline V CDR1 and CDR2: SGHDT, YYEEEE. The CDR3 sequence is 15 residues long. CDR3 region: CASSRPGQAGNTIYF. The CDR3 DNA reads TGTGCCAGCAGTCGGCCGGGACAAGCTGGAAACACCATATATTTT.

The CDR3 reads CASSFSGTSSDTQYF. In nucleotides, the CDR3 is TGCGCCAGCAGCTTTTCCGGGACTAGCTCAGATACGCAGTATTTT. This rearrangement joins TRBV5-1 to TRBJ2-3; 9 bases match TRBD2. Germline CDR1 is SGHRS and CDR2 is YFSETQ. The V and J ends lost 2 bases and 4 bases, in that order; junction bases with no gene match: 5. The CDR3 runs to 15 residues.

This chain's CDR3 is CASSQADGQGFYEQYF. The CDR3 DNA reads as TGCGCCAGCAGCCAAGCTGACGGCCAGGGGTTCTACGAGCAGTACTTC. The V and J genes are TRBV4-1 and TRBJ2-7, with D possibly matching TRBD1 (6 bases). The CDR3 spans 16 residues. Per germline, CDR1 MGHRA and CDR2 YSYEKL. V lost 1 base and J 3 bases, leaving 16 bases between the germline ends.

V is TRBV5-1 and J is TRBJ1-6; maybe TRBD1 (6 bases). V lost 7 bases and J lost 6, with 17 bases in between. Germline V gene lookup returns CDR1 SGHRS and CDR2 YFSETQ. The CDR3 totals 15 residues. The CDR3 bases are TGCGCCAGCGGAACCGGGACACTCCTTAATTCACCCCTCCACTTT. Protein sequence: CASGTGTLLNSPLHF.

The chain uses TRBV9 and TRBJ2-2, with 9 bases identical to TRBD2. The CDR3 sequence is 16 residues long. The germline V gene encodes CDR1 SGDLS and CDR2 YYNGEE. Trimming cost V 2 bases and J 4 bases; bases outside gene matches: 6. In nucleotides, the CDR3 is TGTGCCAGCAGCGTTAGCGGGAGCAAACGCACCGGGGAGCTGTTTTTT. Translating gives CASSVSGSKRTGELFF.

The V call is TRBV11-2, the J call TRBJ2-2, with 11 bases that match TRBD2. Per the germline V gene, CDR1 is SGHAT and CDR2 is FQNNGV. The junction had 8 bases not matched to a gene; V was cut back by 5 bases and J by 3 bases. This CDR3 is built from 17 residues. CDR3 sequence: CASSRPLAGVDTGELFF. Here the CDR3 DNA reads TGTGCCAGCAGCCGACCACTAGCGGGAGTGGACACCGGGGAGCTGTTTTTT.

The chain joins TRBV29-1 to TRBJ1-2; 8 positions match TRBD1. Trimming removed 7 bases from V and 8 bases from J; junction bases left unmatched: 12. From germline, CDR1 is SQVTM and CDR2 ANQGSEA. CDR3 length equals 13 residues. Here the CDR3 DNA reads TGCAGCGGGGGACAGGCCGCCCCCGAGGGCTACACCTTC. This gives the protein CSGGQAAPEGYTF.

The chain is built from TRBV19 and TRBJ1-6; no clear D. Trimming removed 5 bases from V and 6 bases from J, with 14 bases in between. The CDR3 has 15 residues. Germline V gene data show CDR1 as LNHDA and CDR2 as SQIVND (reference sequence). The CDR3 nucleotides are TGTGCCAGTAGTGGACTCGGACGGTCTAATTCACCCCTCCACTTT. It encodes CASSGLGRSNSPLHF.

The chain joins TRBV5-1 to TRBJ2-5; possible D gene TRBD1, 6 bases. Trimming left V 0 bases short and J 5 bases short, with 14 bases between. This CDR3 has 15 amino acids. Germline lookup yields CDR1 SGHRS and CDR2 YFSETQ. As DNA, the CDR3 is TGCGCCAGCAGCTTGGAGGGGGTTACCGGGGAGACCCAGTACTTC. This encodes CASSLEGVTGETQYF. Full variable domain (outside the CDR3, taken from reference TRBV5-1 and TRBJ2-5): KAGVTQTPRYLIKTRGQQVTLSCSPISGHRSVSWYQQTPGQGLQFLFEYFSETQRNKGNFPGRFSGRQFSNSRSEMNVSTLELGDSALYLCASSLEGVTGETQYFGPGTRLLVL.

V gene TRBV6-6 combines with J gene TRBJ1-6, with D uncertain. The V end was cut by 8 bases, the J end by 8 bases, with 13 bases between. The germline gives CDR1 MNHNY, CDR2 SVGAGI (reference sequence). The CDR3 runs to 13 residues. In DNA form, the CDR3 reads TGTGCCAGCTCGGTTAGAGTAGATTCACCCCTCCACTTT. Amino acid sequence: CASSVRVDSPLHF.

The chain employs TRBV15 and TRBJ2-7, with TRBD1 matching 8 bases. The V and J ends lost 6 bases and 7 bases, in that order; junction bases with no gene match: 8. Germline values: CDR1 LNHNV, CDR2 YYDKDF (reference sequence). The CDR3 sequence is 13 residues long. CDR3 amino acids: CATSSGQAREQYF. The CDR3 DNA reads as TGTGCCACCAGTTCGGGACAGGCTCGGGAGCAGTACTTC.

V gene TRBV7-2 combines with J gene TRBJ2-7; 10 positions agree with TRBD2. CDR3 length equals 17 residues. Germline V gives CDR1 SGHTA, CDR2 FQGNSA. V trimming: 1 base; J trimming: 6 bases; junction bases outside the gene matches: 12. The CDR3 loop is CASSLGAGGPLNREQYF. The CDR3, as DNA: TGTGCCAGCAGCTTAGGAGCGGGAGGGCCATTGAATCGCGAGCAGTACTTC. The full variable domain, rest sourced from reference TRBV7-2 and TRBJ2-7, is GAGVSQSPSNKVTEKGKDVELRCDPISGHTALYWYRQSLGQGLEFLIYFQGNSAPDKSGLPSDRFSAERTGGSVSTLTIQRTQQEDSAVYLCASSLGAGGPLNREQYFGPGTRLTVT.